This TCR beta chain was retrieved from a study of blood T cell repertoires in COVID-19. Looking at the study overall: The United States, Italy and Spain supplied acute and convalescent COVID-19 samples. Sample material is recorded as cDNA or gDNA derived from T cells, B-cell-depleted T cells, or PBMCs.

Source study methods: Nucleated cell counts were estimated from reference gene primer amplification. The repertoire was sequenced with immunoSEQ multiplex PCR; TCRdb's copy has only in-frame clones and lacks some. The DNA gave D and trimming, while V, J and clone size come from that table. The data hold fewer than 65,000 clones, with approximately 82% observed a single time. V shed 1 base and J shed 1 base, with 7 bases lying between them. The CDR3 is made up of 14 amino acids. Germline assignment: CDR1 LGHNA and CDR2 YSLEER. This clonotype was sampled from a human donor in a cohort sampled during active COVID-19. The V and J genes are TRBV4-3 and TRBJ1-1; no firm D call. The specimen was peripheral blood. The CDR3 DNA follows: TGCGCCAGCAGCCAAGGGCAGAAGAACACTGAAGCTTTCTTT. Translated, it gives CASSQGQKNTEAFF.